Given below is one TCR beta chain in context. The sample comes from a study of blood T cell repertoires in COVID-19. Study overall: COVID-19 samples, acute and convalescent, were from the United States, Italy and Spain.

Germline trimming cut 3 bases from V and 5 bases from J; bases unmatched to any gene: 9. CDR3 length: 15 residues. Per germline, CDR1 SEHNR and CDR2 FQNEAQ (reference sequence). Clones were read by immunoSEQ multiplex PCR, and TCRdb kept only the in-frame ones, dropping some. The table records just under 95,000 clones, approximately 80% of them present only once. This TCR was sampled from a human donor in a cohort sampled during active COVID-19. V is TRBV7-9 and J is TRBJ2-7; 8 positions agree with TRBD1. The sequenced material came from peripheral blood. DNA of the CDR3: TGTGCCAGCAGCTTCGTAATGGACAGGGCCCACGAGCAGTACTTC. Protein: CASSFVMDRAHEQYF. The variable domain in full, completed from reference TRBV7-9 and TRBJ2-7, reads DTGVSQNPRHKITKRGQNVTFRCDPISEHNRLYWYRQTLGQGPEFLTYFQNEAQLEKSRLLSDRFSAERPKGSFSTLEIQRTEQGDSAMYLCASSFVMDRAHEQYFGPGTRLTVT.